Here is one T cell receptor (beta chain) with its context. The data stem from a study of blood T cell repertoires in COVID-19. At the level of the study: The study counted Cohort 3 donors as recovered given two negative PCRs, clearance, or symptom resolution. Specimens from acute and convalescent COVID-19 originated in the United States, Italy and Spain.

With 5 bases clipped from V and 4 bases from J, the junction kept 5 bases outside the gene matches. The CDR3 totals 13 residues. Looked up from germline, CDR1 is KGHSH and CDR2 is LQKENI. Some clones are missing from TCRdb's copy, which holds only in-frame ones; the method was immunoSEQ multiplex PCR. The sample has under 300,000 clones; more than 70% are singletons. Enrollees, 18 to 89 years old, lived in 20 to 25 US areas. Categorization into cohorts depended on clinical history that participants reported. This sequence was found in a woman aged 55-75 years in a cohort exposed to, infected with or recovered from COVID-19 (not recorded which). Sequencing was carried out using PBMCs or T cells enriched from blood (not recorded which). V is TRBV18 and J is TRBJ2-7; the match to TRBD1 covers 7 bases. The CDR3 nucleotides are TGTGCCAGCTCATTGACAGGGTATTACGAGCAGTACTTC. Amino acids: CASSLTGYYEQYF.